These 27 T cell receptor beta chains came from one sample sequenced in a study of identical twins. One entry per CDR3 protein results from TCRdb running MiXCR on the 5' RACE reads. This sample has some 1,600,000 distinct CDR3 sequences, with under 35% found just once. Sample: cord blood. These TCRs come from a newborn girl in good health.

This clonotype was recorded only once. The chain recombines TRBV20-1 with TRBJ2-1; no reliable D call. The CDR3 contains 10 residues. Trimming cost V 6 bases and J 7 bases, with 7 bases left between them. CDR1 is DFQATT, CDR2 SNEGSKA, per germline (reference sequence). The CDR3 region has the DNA TGCAGTGCGGCCCGGAATGAGCAGTTCTTC. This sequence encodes CSAARNEQFF.

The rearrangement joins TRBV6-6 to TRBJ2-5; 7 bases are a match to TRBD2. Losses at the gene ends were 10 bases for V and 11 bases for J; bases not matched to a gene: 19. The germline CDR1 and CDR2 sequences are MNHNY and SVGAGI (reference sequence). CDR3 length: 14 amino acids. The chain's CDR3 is CATLLREGGNEQYF. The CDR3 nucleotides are TGTGCCACCTTACTAAGGGAGGGAGGCAATGAGCAGTACTTC.

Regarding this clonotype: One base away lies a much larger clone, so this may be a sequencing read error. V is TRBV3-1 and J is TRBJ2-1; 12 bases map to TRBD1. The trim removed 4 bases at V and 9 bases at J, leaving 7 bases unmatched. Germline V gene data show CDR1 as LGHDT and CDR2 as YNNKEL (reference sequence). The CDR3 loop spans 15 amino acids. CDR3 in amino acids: CASSLLGQGASEQFF. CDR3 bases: TGTGCCAGCAGCCTCTTGGGACAGGGGGCCAGTGAGCAGTTCTTC.

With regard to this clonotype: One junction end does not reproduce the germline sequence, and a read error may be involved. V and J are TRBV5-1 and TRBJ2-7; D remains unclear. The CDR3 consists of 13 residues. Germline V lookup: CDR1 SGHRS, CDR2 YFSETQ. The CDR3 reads CASSPGSVHERYF. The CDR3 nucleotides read TGCGCCAGCAGCCCCGGGTCGGTCCACGAGCGGTACTTC.

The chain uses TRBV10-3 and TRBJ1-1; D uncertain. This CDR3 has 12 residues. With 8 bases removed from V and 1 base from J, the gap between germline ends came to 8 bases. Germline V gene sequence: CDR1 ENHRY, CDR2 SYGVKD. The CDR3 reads CAIGLTNTEAFF. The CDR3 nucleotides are TGTGCCATCGGGCTCACGAACACTGAAGCTTTCTTT.

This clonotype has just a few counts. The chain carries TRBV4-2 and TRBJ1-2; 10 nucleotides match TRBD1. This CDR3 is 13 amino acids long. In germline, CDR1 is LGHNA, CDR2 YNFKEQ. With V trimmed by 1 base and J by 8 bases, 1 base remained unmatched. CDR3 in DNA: TGTGCCAGCAGCCAAGTGGACAGGGGGGGCTACACCTTC. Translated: CASSQVDRGGYTF.

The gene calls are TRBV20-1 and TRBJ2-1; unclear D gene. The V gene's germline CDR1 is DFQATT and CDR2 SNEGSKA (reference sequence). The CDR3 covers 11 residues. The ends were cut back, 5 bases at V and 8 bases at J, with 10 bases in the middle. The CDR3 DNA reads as TGCAGTGCTCCCCAGCGAGATGAGCAGTTCTTC. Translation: CSAPQRDEQFF.

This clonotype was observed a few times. CDR3 region: CASSLRGFGPDTQYF. CDR3 DNA: TGTGCCAGCAGCTTAAGGGGGTTTGGCCCAGATACGCAGTATTTT. The V and J genes are TRBV7-2 and TRBJ2-3, with D perhaps TRBD1 (6 bases). Germline-derived CDR1 and CDR2 are SGHTA and FQGNSA. The length of the CDR3 is 15 residues. Between the trimmed V and J ends, which lost 2 bases and 4 bases, there was a span of 13 bases.

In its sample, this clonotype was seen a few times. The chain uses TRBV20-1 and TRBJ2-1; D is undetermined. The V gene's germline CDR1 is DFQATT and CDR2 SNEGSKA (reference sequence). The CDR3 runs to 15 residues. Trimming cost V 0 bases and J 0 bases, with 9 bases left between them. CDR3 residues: CSARDPGFSYNEQFF. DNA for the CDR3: TGCAGTGCTAGAGATCCGGGTTTCTCCTACAATGAGCAGTTCTTC.

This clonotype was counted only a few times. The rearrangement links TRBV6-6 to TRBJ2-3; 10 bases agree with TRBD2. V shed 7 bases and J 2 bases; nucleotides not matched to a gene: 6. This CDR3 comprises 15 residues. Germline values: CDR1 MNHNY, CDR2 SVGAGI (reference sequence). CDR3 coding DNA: TGTGCCAGCACCAAAACTAGCGGGATCACAGATACGCAGTATTTT. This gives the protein CASTKTSGITDTQYF.

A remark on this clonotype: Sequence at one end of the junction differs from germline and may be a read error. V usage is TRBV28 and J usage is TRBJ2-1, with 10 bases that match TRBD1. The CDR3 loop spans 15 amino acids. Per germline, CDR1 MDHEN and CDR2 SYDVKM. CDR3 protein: CTSSTPGQGRNEQFF. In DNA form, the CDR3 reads TGTACCAGCAGTACGCCGGGACAGGGGAGGAATGAGCAGTTCTTC.

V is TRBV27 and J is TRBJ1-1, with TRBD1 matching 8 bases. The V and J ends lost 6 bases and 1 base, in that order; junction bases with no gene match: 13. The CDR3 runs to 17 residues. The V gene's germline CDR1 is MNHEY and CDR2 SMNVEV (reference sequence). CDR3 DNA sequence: TGTGCCAGCAGAGACAGGGGAAAGGTCGGGGGGAACACTGAAGCTTTCTTT. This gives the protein CASRDRGKVGGNTEAFF.

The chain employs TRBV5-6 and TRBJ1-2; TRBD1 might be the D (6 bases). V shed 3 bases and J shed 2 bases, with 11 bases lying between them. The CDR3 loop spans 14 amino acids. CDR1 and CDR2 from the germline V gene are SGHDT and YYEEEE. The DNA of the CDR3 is TGTGCCAGCAGCTACGGGGGCAGGAACTATGGCTACACCTTC. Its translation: CASSYGGRNYGYTF.

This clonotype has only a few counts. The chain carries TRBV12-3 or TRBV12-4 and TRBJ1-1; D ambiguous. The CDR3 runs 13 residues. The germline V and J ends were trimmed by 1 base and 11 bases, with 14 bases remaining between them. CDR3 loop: CASSLVLSPVAFF. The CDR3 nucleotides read TGTGCCAGCAGTTTAGTCTTATCACCTGTGGCTTTCTTT.

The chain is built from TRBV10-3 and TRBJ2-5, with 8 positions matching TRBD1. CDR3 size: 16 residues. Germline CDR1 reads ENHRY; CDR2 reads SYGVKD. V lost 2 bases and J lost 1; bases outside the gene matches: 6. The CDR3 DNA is TGTGCCATCAGTGAGGGTGGCAGGGGGCTCCAAGAGACCCAGTACTTC. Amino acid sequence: CAISEGGRGLQETQYF.

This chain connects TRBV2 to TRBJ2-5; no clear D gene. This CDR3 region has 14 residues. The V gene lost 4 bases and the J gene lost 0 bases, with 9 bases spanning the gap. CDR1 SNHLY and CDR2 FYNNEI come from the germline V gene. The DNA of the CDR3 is TGTGCCAGCAGTGTTGACCCATACCAAGAGACCCAGTACTTC. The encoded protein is CASSVDPYQETQYF.

The CDR3 here is CASSQDAFSWSGANVLTF. In DNA form, the CDR3 reads TGTGCCAGCAGCCAAGATGCGTTTTCTTGGTCTGGGGCCAACGTCCTGACTTTC. This chain connects TRBV14 to TRBJ2-6; D is ambiguous. The CDR3 sequence is 18 residues long. With 0 bases removed from V and 1 base from J, the gap between germline ends came to 13 bases. Germline V lookup: CDR1 SGHDN, CDR2 FVKESK.

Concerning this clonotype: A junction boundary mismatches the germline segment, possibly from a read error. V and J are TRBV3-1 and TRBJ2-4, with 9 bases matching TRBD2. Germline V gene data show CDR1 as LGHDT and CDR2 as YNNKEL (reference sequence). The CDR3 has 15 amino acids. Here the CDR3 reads CVSSPQGAGGDIQYF. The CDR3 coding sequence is TGTGTCAGCAGCCCCCAAGGCGCGGGGGGGGACATTCAGTACTTC.

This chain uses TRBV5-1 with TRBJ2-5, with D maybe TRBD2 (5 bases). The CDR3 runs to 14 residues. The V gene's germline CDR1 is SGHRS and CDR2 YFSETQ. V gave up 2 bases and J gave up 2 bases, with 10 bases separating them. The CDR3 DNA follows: TGCGCCAGCAGCTTCGGACTGGATCAAGAGACCCAGTACTTC. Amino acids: CASSFGLDQETQYF. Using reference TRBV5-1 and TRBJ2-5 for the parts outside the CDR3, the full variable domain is KAGVTQTPRYLIKTRGQQVTLSCSPISGHRSVSWYQQTPGQGLQFLFEYFSETQRNKGNFPGRFSGRQFSNSRSEMNVSTLELGDSALYLCASSFGLDQETQYFGPGTRLLVL.

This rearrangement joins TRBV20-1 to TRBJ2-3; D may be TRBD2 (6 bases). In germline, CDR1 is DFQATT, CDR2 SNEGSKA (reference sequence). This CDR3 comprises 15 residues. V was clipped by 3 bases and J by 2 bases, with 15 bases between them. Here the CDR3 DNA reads TGCAGTGCTAGTGAGGCGGGGCGAACCACAGATACGCAGTATTTT. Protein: CSASEAGRTTDTQYF.

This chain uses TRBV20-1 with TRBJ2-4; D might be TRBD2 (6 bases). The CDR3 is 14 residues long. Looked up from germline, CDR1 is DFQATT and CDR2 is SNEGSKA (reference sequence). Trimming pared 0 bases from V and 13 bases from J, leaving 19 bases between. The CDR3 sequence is CSARDQLGGRTQYF. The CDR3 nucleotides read TGCAGTGCTAGAGACCAGTTGGGGGGACGGACACAGTACTTC.

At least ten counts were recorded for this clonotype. The CDR3 sequence is CASSRARRATNEKLFF. As DNA, the CDR3 is TGTGCCAGCAGCCGAGCTAGGAGGGCAACTAATGAAAAACTGTTTTTT. V usage is TRBV4-2 and J usage is TRBJ1-4; D is uncertain. Germline V gene lookup returns CDR1 LGHNA and CDR2 YNFKEQ. Trimming stripped 4 bases from V and 0 bases from J, with 12 bases between. This CDR3 comprises 16 residues.

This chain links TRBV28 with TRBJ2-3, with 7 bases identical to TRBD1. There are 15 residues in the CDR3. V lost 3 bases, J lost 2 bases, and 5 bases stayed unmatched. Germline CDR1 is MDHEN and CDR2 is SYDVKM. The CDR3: CASSFQGDFTDTQYF. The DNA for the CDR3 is TGTGCCAGCAGTTTCCAGGGGGATTTCACAGATACGCAGTATTTT.

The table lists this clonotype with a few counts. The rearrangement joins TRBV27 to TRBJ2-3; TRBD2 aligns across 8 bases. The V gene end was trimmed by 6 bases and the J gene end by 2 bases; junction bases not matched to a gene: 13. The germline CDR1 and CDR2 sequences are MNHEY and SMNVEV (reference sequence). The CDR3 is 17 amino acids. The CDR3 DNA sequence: TGTGCCAGCAGCCGGGCAAAGTCTAGCGGGCTCACAGATACGCAGTATTTT. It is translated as CASSRAKSSGLTDTQYF.

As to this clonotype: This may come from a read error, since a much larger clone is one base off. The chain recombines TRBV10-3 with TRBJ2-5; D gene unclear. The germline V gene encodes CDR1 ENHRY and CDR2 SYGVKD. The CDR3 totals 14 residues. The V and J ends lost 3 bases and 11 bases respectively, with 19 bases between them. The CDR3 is CAISENVACNEQYF. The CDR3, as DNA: TGTGCCATCAGTGAAAATGTGGCATGCAATGAGCAGTACTTC.

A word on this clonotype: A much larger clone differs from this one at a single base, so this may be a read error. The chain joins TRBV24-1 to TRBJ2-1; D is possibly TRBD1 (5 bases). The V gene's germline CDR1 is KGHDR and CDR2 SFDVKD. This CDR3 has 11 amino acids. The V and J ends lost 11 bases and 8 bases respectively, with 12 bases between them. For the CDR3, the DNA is TGTGCCAGCCAGGGTTACGATGAGCAGTTCTTC. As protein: CASQGYDEQFF.

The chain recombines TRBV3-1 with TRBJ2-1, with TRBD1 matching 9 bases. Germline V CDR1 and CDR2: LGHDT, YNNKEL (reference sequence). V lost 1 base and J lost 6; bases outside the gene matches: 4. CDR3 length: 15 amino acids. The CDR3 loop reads CASSQVPTGGNEQFF. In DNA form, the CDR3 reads TGTGCCAGCAGCCAAGTCCCGACAGGGGGCAATGAGCAGTTCTTC.